These 32 T cell receptor beta chains were sequenced from one sample in a study of T-cell reconstitution after alpha-beta-depleted transplantation in children. Unique molecular identifiers were used in preparing the TCRbeta library. TCRdb independently ran MiXCR on the PCR reads; one entry per CDR3 protein. The sample lists about 580,000 distinct CDR3 sequences; about 23% were seen once. The sequencing here drew on PBMCs, mostly from graft donor cells, taken 360 days after TCRalphabeta/CD19-depleted stem cell transplant. All receptors come from a boy under two years old who had a stem cell transplant for acute myeloid leukemia, so the T cells may come from the graft donor.

V gene TRBV10-1 combines with J gene TRBJ2-3; 9 positions match TRBD2. J gave up 4 bases and V 2 bases, and 4 bases lay outside the gene matches. Germline V gene data show CDR1 as WNHNN and CDR2 as SYGVQD (reference sequence). CDR3 length equals 15 residues. The CDR3 nucleotides are TGCGCCAGCAGTGAGGGCGGGGGGGTCTCAGATACGCAGTATTTT. This translates into CASSEGGGVSDTQYF.

The rearrangement joins TRBV7-6 to TRBJ2-7, with TRBD1 identical over 11 bases. The trim removed 5 bases at V and 4 bases at J, leaving 13 bases unmatched. CDR1 is SGHVS and CDR2 is FNYEAQ in the germline V gene. The CDR3 loop spans 17 amino acids. The CDR3 DNA reads as TGTGCCAGCAGCAAGAACATGGACAGGGGGCTTCCTTACGAGCAGTACTTC. Its protein product is CASSKNMDRGLPYEQYF.

V gene TRBV5-5 combines with J gene TRBJ1-6; D perhaps matches TRBD1 (5 bases). Trimming took 2 bases from V and 9 from J, leaving 12 bases between them. CDR3 size: 14 residues. Germline V CDR1 and CDR2: SGHKS, YYEKEE (reference sequence). The CDR3 reads CASSFGTEISPLHF. In nucleotides, the CDR3 is TGTGCCAGCAGCTTTGGGACCGAGATTTCACCCCTCCACTTT.

At least ten counts were recorded for this clonotype. J is TRBJ2-3 and V is TRBV29-1; D may match TRBD1 or TRBD2 (5 bases each). V lost 3 bases, J lost 6 bases, and 10 bases lay in between. The CDR3 consists of 12 residues. CDR1 and CDR2 (germline): SQVTM, ANQGSEA. The CDR3 here is CSVDRERDTQYF. For the CDR3, the DNA is TGCAGCGTTGACAGGGAGAGGGATACGCAGTATTTT.

V usage is TRBV6-5 and J usage is TRBJ2-7, with D maybe TRBD2 (6 bases). The germline gives CDR1 MNHEY, CDR2 SVGAGI. The CDR3 length is 15 residues. Trimming removed 2 bases from V and 2 bases from J, with 13 bases in between. CDR3: CASSYGEAGPYEQYF. CDR3 bases: TGTGCCAGCAGTTACGGGGAGGCAGGCCCCTACGAGCAGTACTTC.

This clonotype was seen at least ten times. The V gene is TRBV12-3 or TRBV12-4, the J gene TRBJ1-5; the D gene is possibly TRBD1 (5 bases). This CDR3 has 15 residues. Trimming took off 4 bases at V and 4 bases at J, with 14 bases between the two ends. The CDR3 spells CASSYDFEGNQPQHF. CDR3 bases: TGTGCCAGCAGTTATGACTTTGAGGGGAATCAGCCCCAGCATTTT.

V gene TRBV11-2 combines with J gene TRBJ2-7; the D call may be TRBD1 or TRBD2 (5 bases each). The V end was cut by 2 bases, the J end by 0 bases, with 14 bases between. The V gene's germline CDR1 is SGHAT and CDR2 FQNNGV. CDR3 length: 16 residues. The CDR3 region is CASSLTGARVSYEQYF. CDR3 nucleotide sequence: TGTGCCAGCAGCTTAACTGGGGCGAGGGTCTCCTACGAGCAGTACTTC.

The genes are TRBV20-1 and TRBJ2-3; 7 bases match TRBD1. The germline CDR1 and CDR2 sequences are DFQATT and SNEGSKA (reference sequence). V gave up 2 bases and J gave up 1 base; unmatched junction bases: 3. The CDR3 is 14 amino acids. The CDR3 DNA follows: TGCAGTGCTAGATGGGGGACAGGCACAGATACGCAGTATTTT. This sequence encodes CSARWGTGTDTQYF.

The sample holds a few counts of this clonotype. CDR3 coding DNA: TGTGCCAGCAGTTTTGTGGCGGCAGATACGCAGTATTTT. Amino acids: CASSFVAADTQYF. This chain links TRBV27 with TRBJ2-3, with unresolved D. With 3 bases removed from V and 4 bases from J, the gap between germline ends came to 8 bases. There are 13 residues in the CDR3. CDR1 and CDR2 from the germline V gene are MNHEY and SMNVEV (reference sequence).

This clonotype was seen a handful of times. This chain joins TRBV15 and TRBJ2-2; weak D call: TRBD1 (6 bases). The V gene's germline CDR1 is LNHNV and CDR2 YYDKDF (reference sequence). The length of the CDR3 is 15 residues. V lost 4 bases to trimming and J lost 2 bases, with 11 bases between them. The chain's CDR3 is CATSNRQANTGELFF. CDR3 nucleotide sequence: TGTGCCACCAGCAACAGACAGGCCAACACCGGGGAGCTGTTTTTT. The full variable domain, with the rest looked up from reference TRBV15 and TRBJ2-2, is DAMVIQNPRYQVTQFGKPVTLSCSQTLNHNVMYWYQQKSSQAPKLLFHYYDKDFNNEADTPDNFQSRRPNTSFCFLDIRSPGLGDTAMYLCATSNRQANTGELFFGEGSRLTVL.

This clonotype was seen a few times. The V gene is TRBV7-9, the J gene TRBJ1-1; D remains ambiguous. The CDR3 runs to 14 residues. V shed 7 bases and J shed 1 base, with 13 bases lying between them. CDR1 is SEHNR, CDR2 FQNEAQ, per germline (reference sequence). The DNA of the CDR3 is TGTGCCAGCACCCAACCTCAGAGGAACACTGAAGCTTTCTTT. It codes for CASTQPQRNTEAFF.

This clonotype has at least ten counts. The V gene is TRBV20-1, the J gene TRBJ2-4, with no clear D. The germline V gene encodes CDR1 DFQATT and CDR2 SNEGSKA (reference sequence). Trimming stripped 5 bases from V and 0 bases from J, with 8 bases between. The CDR3 runs 13 residues. The CDR3 coding sequence is TGCAGTGCTCACACAGTAGCCAAAAACATTCAGTACTTC. It encodes CSAHTVAKNIQYF.

This clonotype was recorded many times. The chain uses TRBV18 and TRBJ2-2; D possibly matches TRBD1 or TRBD2 (5 bases each). The CDR3 runs 15 residues. Germline values: CDR1 KGHSH, CDR2 LQKENI. V was clipped by 0 bases and J by 0 bases, with 5 bases between them. CDR3 residues: CASSPPGANTGELFF. The CDR3 region has the DNA TGTGCCAGCTCACCACCGGGGGCGAACACCGGGGAGCTGTTTTTT.

This rearrangement joins TRBV10-3 to TRBJ2-1; tentative D call: TRBD2 (6 bases). This CDR3 has 13 residues. V lost 7 bases and J 6 bases, leaving 13 bases between the germline ends. CDR1 is ENHRY, CDR2 SYGVKD, per germline. The CDR3 loop reads CAITGLSGNEQFF. The CDR3 nucleotides are TGTGCCATCACGGGACTGAGTGGCAATGAGCAGTTCTTC.

This clonotype occurred a few times. V usage is TRBV10-3 and J usage is TRBJ2-1; no definite D call. Per the germline V gene, CDR1 is ENHRY and CDR2 is SYGVKD. Deletions cut 4 bases from V and 0 bases from J, with 16 bases between. The CDR3 is 17 residues long. The CDR3 reads CAISAKAYPLSYNEQFF. DNA for the CDR3: TGTGCCATCAGTGCCAAAGCTTACCCCCTCTCCTACAATGAGCAGTTCTTC.

This sequence joins TRBV18 and TRBJ2-1; tentative D call: TRBD2 (6 bases). With 1 base removed from V and 1 base from J, the gap between germline ends came to 11 bases. The CDR3 loop spans 16 amino acids. Germline V gene data show CDR1 as KGHSH and CDR2 as LQKENI. The CDR3 region has the DNA TGTGCCAGCTCACCACTACTAGCTCCTTCCTACAATGAGCAGTTCTTC. Translated: CASSPLLAPSYNEQFF. The entire variable domain, with the rest obtained from reference TRBV18 and TRBJ2-1, is as follows: NAGVMQNPRHLVRRRGQEARLRCSPMKGHSHVYWYRQLPEEGLKFMVYLQKENIIDESGMPKERFSAEFPKEGPSILRIQQVVRGDSAAYFCASSPLLAPSYNEQFFGPGTRLTVL.

This clonotype was seen repeatedly, ten times or more. The gene calls are TRBV21-1 and TRBJ2-2. TRBV21-1 is a pseudogene locus. The length of the CDR3 is 17 residues. The CDR3 spells CASSKGTADKDTGELFF. The DNA of the CDR3 is TGTGCCAGCAGCAAAGGTACGGCAGACAAAGACACCGGGGAGCTGTTTTTT.

The V call is TRBV18, the J call TRBJ2-1; 9 bases fit TRBD2. The CDR3 is 16 residues long. V lost 2 bases and J lost 3; bases outside the gene matches: 5. Germline V gene data show CDR1 as KGHSH and CDR2 as LQKENI. This CDR3 is CASSPGGAGGYNEQFF. The CDR3 bases are TGTGCCAGCTCACCAGGGGGAGCGGGGGGCTACAATGAGCAGTTCTTC.

For the CDR3, the DNA is TGTGCCAGCAGCTTAACATCGGCAAATGAGCAGTTCTTC. Protein sequence: CASSLTSANEQFF. This chain links TRBV11-2 with TRBJ2-1; D unresolved. The CDR3 length is 13 residues. In germline, CDR1 is SGHAT, CDR2 FQNNGV. V was clipped by 2 bases and J by 7 bases, with 9 bases between them.

This clonotype has only a few counts. The chain combines TRBV20-1 with TRBJ1-1; D is perhaps TRBD1 (5 bases). The CDR3 is made up of 14 amino acids. Looked up from germline, CDR1 is DFQATT and CDR2 is SNEGSKA (reference sequence). The germline V and J ends were trimmed by 0 bases and 7 bases, with 15 bases remaining between them. For the CDR3, the DNA is TGCAGTGCTAGAGATTTTCCGAGGGGAGGTGAAGCTTTCTTT. Translating gives CSARDFPRGGEAFF.

The V and J genes are TRBV4-3 and TRBJ2-3; D remains ambiguous. The germline gives CDR1 LGHNA, CDR2 YSLEER. The CDR3 length is 14 residues. Trimming pared 0 bases from V and 4 bases from J, leaving 8 bases between. The CDR3 protein is CASSQEKGADTQYF. CDR3 sequence (DNA): TGCGCCAGCAGCCAAGAAAAGGGTGCAGATACGCAGTATTTT.

This clonotype was seen repeatedly, ten times or more. The rearrangement links TRBV20-1 to TRBJ2-1; the match to TRBD1 covers 8 bases. The V and J ends lost 7 bases and 6 bases, in that order; junction bases with no gene match: 2. The length of the CDR3 is 11 residues. CDR1 and CDR2 (germline): DFQATT, SNEGSKA (reference sequence). The CDR3, as DNA: TGCAGTGGGGACAGGTTCAATGAGCAGTTCTTC. Its protein is CSGDRFNEQFF.

The sample holds a few counts of this clonotype. V is TRBV7-9 and J is TRBJ1-2, with 12 bases aligning to TRBD1. The CDR3 loop spans 16 amino acids. The V gene's germline CDR1 is SEHNR and CDR2 FQNEAQ (reference sequence). The V and J ends lost 4 bases and 2 bases, in that order; junction bases with no gene match: 5. The CDR3 nucleotides read TGTGCCAGCAGCTCCGGGACAGGGGGCGAGAACTATGGCTACACCTTC. Translating it yields CASSSGTGGENYGYTF.

V usage is TRBV7-6 and J usage is TRBJ2-1; 11 nucleotides match TRBD2. V shed 5 bases and J 9 bases; nucleotides not matched to a gene: 9. CDR1 is SGHVS, CDR2 FNYEAQ, per germline. This CDR3 is 15 amino acids long. The CDR3 sequence is CASSPIAGGRTEQFF. CDR3 sequence (DNA): TGTGCCAGCAGCCCAATAGCGGGGGGGAGGACTGAGCAGTTCTTC. The whole variable domain, remainder taken from reference TRBV7-6 and TRBJ2-1, is GAGVSQSPRYKVTKRGQDVALRCDPISGHVSLYWYRQALGQGPEFLTYFNYEAQQDKSGLPNDRFSAERPEGSISTLTIQRTEQRDSAMYRCASSPIAGGRTEQFFGPGTRLTVL.

This clonotype was detected a few times. The chain combines TRBV30 with TRBJ2-6; the D is unclear. The CDR3 is made up of 11 amino acids. V lost 4 bases to trimming and J lost 2 bases, with 0 bases between them. Germline CDR1 and CDR2: GTSNPN and SVGIG (reference sequence). CDR3 in amino acids: CAWTGANVLTF. In DNA form, the CDR3 reads TGTGCCTGGACTGGGGCCAACGTCCTGACTTTC.

The sample holds a few counts of this clonotype. The chain carries TRBV20-1 and TRBJ2-3; 8 bases fit TRBD1. This CDR3 is built from 13 residues. Germline lookup yields CDR1 DFQATT and CDR2 SNEGSKA (reference sequence). The ends lost 5 bases at V and 6 bases at J; junction bases unmatched: 7. Here the CDR3 reads CSAPPTGADTQYF. The CDR3 nucleotides are TGCAGTGCTCCGCCGACAGGGGCGGATACGCAGTATTTT.

This clonotype was recorded a few times. The chain combines TRBV5-4 with TRBJ2-3, with D possibly matching TRBD1 (6 bases). Per germline, CDR1 SGHNT and CDR2 YYREEE (reference sequence). The V end lost 0 bases, the J end lost 5 bases, and 16 bases lay between the germline ends. The CDR3 is 16 amino acids. The CDR3 nucleotides read TGTGCCAGCAGCTTGGCCGTGGGGGCAAGGGGAGATACGCAGTATTTT. Translation gives CASSLAVGARGDTQYF.

This chain connects TRBV12-3 or TRBV12-4 to TRBJ2-7; no firm D call. Between the trimmed V and J ends, which lost 5 bases and 6 bases, there was a span of 17 bases. The CDR3 is made up of 14 amino acids. CDR3 region: CASSGPIPRSEQYF. The CDR3 DNA is TGTGCCAGCAGTGGACCCATACCGCGGTCCGAGCAGTACTTC.

This clonotype was seen at least ten times. This chain connects TRBV6-5 to TRBJ2-1; no firm D call. The CDR3 extends over 13 amino acids. Germline lookup yields CDR1 MNHEY and CDR2 SVGAGI. V was trimmed by 0 bases and J by 1 base, leaving 1 base between them. CDR3 nucleotides: TGTGCCAGCAGTTACTCGTCCTACAATGAGCAGTTCTTC. As protein: CASSYSSYNEQFF.

The table lists this clonotype with a few counts. The chain has TRBV20-1 and TRBJ2-7; D possibly matches TRBD1 or TRBD2 (5 bases each). The length of the CDR3 is 14 residues. Deletions cut 3 bases from V and 1 base from J, with 13 bases between. Per germline, CDR1 DFQATT and CDR2 SNEGSKA (reference sequence). CDR3 coding DNA: TGCAGTGCTAGGATTGGGGACGGTTCCTACGAGCAGTACTTC. It translates to CSARIGDGSYEQYF.

This clonotype was counted only a few times. The chain links TRBV12-3 or TRBV12-4 to TRBJ2-3; 8 bases line up with TRBD1. The CDR3 totals 12 residues. V lost 8 bases and J lost 4; bases outside the gene matches: 2. The CDR3 region is CASARGPDTQYF. The CDR3 nucleotides read TGTGCCAGCGCCAGGGGGCCAGATACGCAGTATTTT.

V is TRBV28 and J is TRBJ2-7, with 8 bases that match TRBD1. The germline gives CDR1 MDHEN, CDR2 SYDVKM. This CDR3 contains 15 residues. V was pared by 5 bases and J by 3 bases, with 9 bases of the junction left unmatched. DNA for the CDR3: TGTGCCAGCAGTCCCCCGGGACAGGAGGTCTACGAGCAGTACGTC. This encodes CASSPPGQEVYEQYV.